Following are 32 T cell receptor beta chains from one sample sequenced in a study of OX40 agonist ivuxolimab in advanced cancers. Repertoires were generated with immunoSEQ multiplex PCR, while TCRdb's copy carries only in-frame clones and drops some. The sample gives approximately 39,000 clones, roughly three quarters of which show up once; 22% is in the top ten. This specimen consisted of CD4+ or CD8+ T cells sorted from blood, obtained in a trial of the OX40 agonist ivuxolimab. Receptor source: an adult with an advanced solid tumor such as melanoma, head and neck, liver or kidney cancer.

This rearrangement joins TRBV5-1 to TRBJ2-5; 7 bases fit TRBD1. This CDR3 has 14 amino acids. CDR1 and CDR2 (germline): SGHRS, YFSETQ. Losses at the gene ends were 0 bases for V and 1 base for J; bases not matched to a gene: 0. Here the CDR3 reads CASSLGDSQETQYF. The CDR3 coding sequence is TGCGCCAGCAGCTTGGGGGACAGCCAAGAGACCCAGTACTTC.

The chain employs TRBV7-9 and TRBJ1-5, with D possibly TRBD1 on 6 matching bases. Per the germline V gene, CDR1 is SEHNR and CDR2 is FQNEAQ (reference sequence). The V end lost 5 bases, the J end lost 7 bases, and 12 bases lay between the germline ends. This CDR3 has 13 amino acids. DNA for the CDR3: TGTGCCAGCAGCGCAGACAGGTTGCAGCCCCAGCATTTT. Residues: CASSADRLQPQHF. Full variable domain (outside the CDR3, taken from reference TRBV7-9 and TRBJ1-5): DTGVSQNPRHKITKRGQNVTFRCDPISEHNRLYWYRQTLGQGPEFLTYFQNEAQLEKSRLLSDRFSAERPKGSFSTLEIQRTEQGDSAMYLCASSADRLQPQHFGDGTRLSIL.

The chain combines TRBV4-3 with TRBJ2-7, with a weak D call TRBD2 (6 bases). CDR3 length: 15 amino acids. Germline CDR1 is LGHNA and CDR2 is YSLEER. V lost 4 bases, J lost 2 bases, and 15 bases lay in between. CDR3 region: CASSRTEEGTYEQYF. The CDR3 coding sequence is TGCGCCAGCAGCCGAACGGAGGAGGGAACCTACGAGCAGTACTTC.

This chain uses TRBV2 with TRBJ1-2, with D maybe TRBD1 (6 bases). V was clipped by 0 bases and J by 9 bases, with 14 bases between them. The germline gives CDR1 SNHLY, CDR2 FYNNEI. The CDR3 sequence is 14 residues long. The CDR3 sequence is CASSEALRGDSYTF. CDR3 DNA sequence: TGTGCCAGCAGTGAAGCGCTTCGGGGGGACAGCTACACCTTC.

This chain joins TRBV6-1 and TRBJ2-1; TRBD2 matches at 12 bases. Trimming cost V 5 bases and J 5 bases; bases outside gene matches: 4. The CDR3 extends over 15 amino acids. Germline values: CDR1 MNHNS, CDR2 SASEGT. CDR3 sequence reads: CASSPRTSGNNEQFF. DNA of the CDR3: TGTGCCAGCAGTCCCCGGACTAGCGGGAACAATGAGCAGTTCTTC.

V usage is TRBV7-2 and J usage is TRBJ1-2, with D perhaps matching TRBD1 (6 bases). CDR3 size: 14 residues. Between the trimmed V and J ends, which lost 8 bases and 0 bases, there was a span of 13 bases. CDR1 SGHTA and CDR2 FQGNSA come from the germline V gene. The CDR3 region has the DNA TGTGCCAGCGTCCAGGGGCCATCTAACTATGGCTACACCTTC. Translation gives CASVQGPSNYGYTF. The variable domain in full, completed from reference TRBV7-2 and TRBJ1-2, reads GAGVSQSPSNKVTEKGKDVELRCDPISGHTALYWYRQSLGQGLEFLIYFQGNSAPDKSGLPSDRFSAERTGGSVSTLTIQRTQQEDSAVYLCASVQGPSNYGYTFGSGTRLTVV.

This clone was recorded a few times. This CDR3 reads CASSVKLWGVGTEAFF. The CDR3 coding sequence is TGTGCCAGCAGTGTCAAACTATGGGGGGTTGGGACTGAAGCTTTCTTT. The chain joins TRBV25-1 to TRBJ1-1; a possible D gene is TRBD1 (5 bases). Per the germline V gene, CDR1 is MGHDK and CDR2 is SYGVNS. Between the trimmed V and J ends, which lost 4 bases and 5 bases, there was a span of 20 bases. The CDR3 is 16 amino acids. The whole variable domain, remainder taken from reference TRBV25-1 and TRBJ1-1, is EADIYQTPRYLVIGTGKKITLECSQTMGHDKMYWYQQDPGMELHLIHYSYGVNSTEKGDLSSESTVSRIRTEHFPLTLESARPSHTSQYLCASSVKLWGVGTEAFFGQGTRLTVV.

The chain joins TRBV20-1 to TRBJ2-7, with D unclear. The ends were cut back, 7 bases at V and 5 bases at J, with 9 bases in the middle. CDR3 length: 10 residues. Germline CDR1 and CDR2: DFQATT and SNEGSKA (reference sequence). CDR3 coding DNA: TGCAGTGTTTCTAAGAACGAGCAGTACTTC. Translation gives CSVSKNEQYF.

This chain links TRBV6-5 with TRBJ2-1; possibly TRBD1 for D (5 bases). The V end was cut by 5 bases, the J end by 4 bases, with 9 bases between. CDR3 size: 13 residues. Germline V lookup: CDR1 MNHEY, CDR2 SVGAGI. The CDR3 nucleotides are TGTGCCAGCAGTGCTGCAGGGTACAATGAGCAGTTCTTC. This codes for CASSAAGYNEQFF.

The V gene is TRBV11-3, the J gene TRBJ2-1; 11 bases align to TRBD2. The CDR3 extends over 15 amino acids. V lost 5 bases to trimming and J lost 5 bases; unmatched junction nucleotides: 5. The germline V gene has CDR1 SGHNT and CDR2 YENEEA. CDR3 region: CASSKLAGVDNEQFF. CDR3 in DNA: TGTGCCAGCAGCAAACTAGCGGGAGTGGACAATGAGCAGTTCTTC.

The chain carries TRBV6-1 and TRBJ2-3; no clear D gene. The CDR3 has 14 residues. Germline V gene lookup returns CDR1 MNHNS and CDR2 SASEGT. Trimming cost V 11 bases and J 0 bases, with 15 bases left between them. CDR3 loop: CAVRSTRSTDTQYF. The CDR3, as DNA: TGTGCCGTCCGAAGCACACGGAGCACAGATACGCAGTATTTT.

The chain combines TRBV7-2 with TRBJ2-5; D is unclear. Germline values: CDR1 SGHTA, CDR2 FQGNSA. This CDR3 contains 14 residues. V shed 1 base and J shed 2 bases, with 8 bases lying between them. The CDR3 spells CASSLVGIQETQYF. CDR3 in DNA: TGTGCCAGCAGCTTAGTTGGTATACAAGAGACCCAGTACTTC.

The chain carries TRBV28 and TRBJ2-5; 7 bases fit TRBD2. The CDR3 extends over 12 amino acids. Per germline, CDR1 MDHEN and CDR2 SYDVKM. V trimming: 7 bases; J trimming: 6 bases; junction bases outside the gene matches: 5. CDR3 nucleotide sequence: TGTGCCAGCAACGCGGGGGTGAAGACCCAGTACTTC. Residues: CASNAGVKTQYF.

The V call is TRBV11-3, the J call TRBJ1-6, with no clear D. V lost 5 bases, J lost 8 bases, and 16 bases lay in between. The CDR3 totals 15 residues. CDR1 and CDR2 (germline): SGHNT, YENEEA. CDR3 sequence reads: CASSPMGRTDSPLHF. As DNA, the CDR3 is TGTGCCAGCAGCCCAATGGGTAGGACGGATTCACCCCTCCACTTT.

The V and J genes are TRBV11-3 and TRBJ1-1; D may be TRBD1 (5 bases). Germline values: CDR1 SGHNT, CDR2 YENEEA. Trimming took 2 bases from V and 1 from J, leaving 8 bases between them. This CDR3 is built from 14 residues. Here the CDR3 DNA reads TGTGCCAGCAGCTTATTTGGGGGGAACACTGAAGCTTTCTTT. The encoded protein is CASSLFGGNTEAFF. Full variable domain (remainder filled in from reference TRBV11-3 and TRBJ1-1): EAGVVQSPRYKIIEKKQPVAFWCNPISGHNTLYWYLQNLGQGPELLIRYENEEAVDDSQLPKDRFSAERLKGVDSTLKIQPAELGDSAVYLCASSLFGGNTEAFFGQGTRLTVV.

The chain recombines TRBV2 with TRBJ1-1; a possible D gene is TRBD1 (6 bases). V lost 11 bases to trimming and J lost 4 bases, with 20 bases between them. The CDR3 spans 14 residues. The V gene's germline CDR1 is SNHLY and CDR2 FYNNEI. The DNA of the CDR3 is TGTGCCGGCCATGCACAGGGTCGATTCACTGAAGCTTTCTTT. This codes for CAGHAQGRFTEAFF. The entire variable domain, with the rest obtained from reference TRBV2 and TRBJ1-1, is as follows: EPEVTQTPSHQVTQMGQEVILRCVPISNHLYFYWYRQILGQKVEFLVSFYNNEISEKSEIFDDQFSVERPDGSNFTLKIRSTKLEDSAMYFCAGHAQGRFTEAFFGQGTRLTVV.

This clone is medium-sized. The genes are TRBV9 and TRBJ1-3; no definite D call. Deletions cut 0 bases from V and 0 bases from J, with 13 bases between. The CDR3 runs 17 residues. Germline V gene sequence: CDR1 SGDLS, CDR2 YYNGEE. The CDR3 loop reads CASSVGAEIHSGNTIYF. CDR3 DNA: TGTGCCAGCAGCGTAGGGGCAGAGATACACTCTGGAAACACCATATATTTT.

The chain combines TRBV5-1 with TRBJ1-1, with D possibly TRBD1 on 5 matching bases. Germline V lookup: CDR1 SGHRS, CDR2 YFSETQ. Trimming took off 1 base at V and 0 bases at J, with 13 bases between the two ends. The CDR3 loop spans 16 amino acids. CDR3 sequence: CASSLLPGGMNTEAFF. As DNA, the CDR3 is TGCGCCAGCAGCTTGCTTCCTGGGGGTATGAACACTGAAGCTTTCTTT.

This clone was recorded once. The chain links TRBV6-5 to TRBJ2-7; 8 nucleotides line up with TRBD1. V gave up 7 bases and J gave up 5 bases; unmatched junction bases: 10. Germline V gene sequence: CDR1 MNHEY, CDR2 SVGAGI. The CDR3 runs to 14 residues. The chain's CDR3 is CASKGAGGRNEQYF. CDR3 coding DNA: TGTGCCAGCAAGGGTGCAGGGGGCCGCAACGAGCAGTACTTC.

This rearrangement joins TRBV5-1 to TRBJ2-7, with 10 bases lining up with TRBD2. The junction had 3 bases not matched to a gene; V was cut back by 6 bases and J by 0 bases. Germline-derived CDR1 and CDR2 are SGHRS and YFSETQ. The CDR3 contains 14 residues. CDR3 in DNA: TGCGCCAGCACCTGGACTAGCGGCTCCTACGAGCAGTACTTC. It is translated as CASTWTSGSYEQYF.

The gene calls are TRBV9 and TRBJ2-2; maybe TRBD2 (5 bases). This CDR3 is built from 17 residues. The V end lost 0 bases, the J end lost 5 bases, and 17 bases lay between the germline ends. Germline V gene data show CDR1 as SGDLS and CDR2 as YYNGEE. The CDR3 loop reads CASSVDSLRTPTGELFF. CDR3 DNA: TGTGCCAGCAGCGTAGACTCATTGAGGACTCCGACCGGGGAGCTGTTTTTT.

The J gene is TRBJ1-1, the V gene TRBV7-3; D uncertain. The CDR3 is made up of 13 amino acids. Between the trimmed V and J ends, which lost 1 base and 3 bases, there was a span of 6 bases. Germline loops: CDR1 SGHTA, CDR2 FQGTGA. CDR3 coding DNA: TGTGCCAGCAGCTTAATGGCCTACACTGAAGCTTTCTTT. Translation gives CASSLMAYTEAFF.

The V and J genes are TRBV5-1 and TRBJ2-3; D remains ambiguous. This CDR3 has 14 amino acids. With 7 bases removed from V and 0 bases from J, the gap between germline ends came to 12 bases. CDR1 SGHRS and CDR2 YFSETQ come from the germline V gene. CDR3 sequence: CASRNWASTDTQYF. CDR3 coding DNA: TGCGCCAGCCGCAACTGGGCTAGCACAGATACGCAGTATTTT. Using reference TRBV5-1 and TRBJ2-3 for the parts outside the CDR3, the full variable domain is KAGVTQTPRYLIKTRGQQVTLSCSPISGHRSVSWYQQTPGQGLQFLFEYFSETQRNKGNFPGRFSGRQFSNSRSEMNVSTLELGDSALYLCASRNWASTDTQYFGPGTRLTVL.

The chain uses TRBV5-4 and TRBJ1-6, with D unresolved. Trimming took 3 bases from V and 10 from J, leaving 20 bases between them. The CDR3 extends over 16 amino acids. Germline CDR1 is SGHNT and CDR2 is YYREEE (reference sequence). This CDR3 reads CASSSFKLGLLSPLHF. For the CDR3, the DNA is TGTGCCAGCAGCTCCTTTAAGTTGGGATTGTTGTCACCCCTCCACTTT.

V usage is TRBV5-4 and J usage is TRBJ1-5, with no clear D. Germline loops: CDR1 SGHNT, CDR2 YYREEE (reference sequence). The CDR3 has 15 amino acids. V lost 4 bases and J 4 bases, leaving 15 bases between the germline ends. CDR3 sequence: CASSRGPNTNQPQHF. As DNA, the CDR3 is TGTGCCAGCAGCCGTGGACCGAATACGAATCAGCCCCAGCATTTT.

The V gene is TRBV5-1, the J gene TRBJ2-5; 7 positions agree with TRBD1. Trimming took 5 bases from V and 7 from J; bases not matched to a gene: 14. CDR1 and CDR2 (germline): SGHRS, YFSETQ. The CDR3 runs 15 residues. The CDR3 spells CASSLEDRPKATQYF. Written as DNA, the CDR3 is TGCGCCAGCAGTTTAGAGGACAGGCCAAAAGCGACCCAGTACTTC.

The chain joins TRBV5-4 to TRBJ2-7, with D possibly being TRBD1 or TRBD2 (5 bases each). The CDR3 contains 16 residues. Germline V gives CDR1 SGHNT, CDR2 YYREEE (reference sequence). Trimming removed 4 bases from V and 2 bases from J, with 19 bases in between. The CDR3 nucleotides are TGTGCCAGCAGCGAGAGTAGCGAGAGAGGGGCCTACGAGCAGTACTTC. This gives the protein CASSESSERGAYEQYF.

This clone appeared once. The V and J genes are TRBV4-3 and TRBJ1-2; 7 bases agree with TRBD1. The V segment lost 4 bases and the J segment 8 bases; nucleotides outside the gene matches: 10. The CDR3 loop spans 14 amino acids. Per the germline V gene, CDR1 is LGHNA and CDR2 is YSLEER. CDR3 protein: CASSRGQGGDGYTF. In DNA, the CDR3 is TGCGCCAGCAGCCGAGGGCAGGGGGGGGACGGCTACACCTTC.

The rearrangement uses TRBV5-1 and TRBJ2-7; D unclear. CDR1 is SGHRS and CDR2 is YFSETQ in the germline V gene. The CDR3 has 12 residues. Trimming cost V 3 bases and J 1 base, with 5 bases left between them. This chain's CDR3 is CASSSRSYEQYF. The CDR3 DNA reads TGCGCCAGCAGCTCGCGGTCCTACGAGCAGTACTTC.

This clone turned up a few times. This sequence joins TRBV27 and TRBJ2-7; D is possibly TRBD1 (6 bases). CDR3 length equals 14 residues. Germline V gives CDR1 MNHEY, CDR2 SMNVEV (reference sequence). V shed 3 bases and J shed 2 bases, with 11 bases lying between them. This CDR3 is CASSFSQGTYEQYF. CDR3 bases: TGTGCCAGCAGTTTTAGTCAGGGGACCTACGAGCAGTACTTC.

This clone was seen a handful of times. Other nucleotide sequences in the sample specify the same CDR3. The chain carries TRBV28 and TRBJ1-2, with D unresolved. The CDR3 runs to 12 residues. Germline V CDR1 and CDR2: MDHEN, SYDVKM. The ends were cut back, 2 bases at V and 0 bases at J, with 1 base in the middle. The CDR3: CASSLANYGYTF. CDR3 DNA sequence: TGTGCCAGCAGTTTAGCTAACTATGGCTACACCTTC.

This clone was counted a few times. As DNA, the CDR3 is TGTGCCAGCTCACCGCAGGGCAGGGTGACAGATACGCAGTATTTT. Translation: CASSPQGRVTDTQYF. The chain combines TRBV18 with TRBJ2-3; the D gene is possibly TRBD1 (5 bases). CDR3 length: 15 residues. Germline CDR1 reads KGHSH; CDR2 reads LQKENI. V lost 3 bases and J 3 bases, leaving 13 bases between the germline ends.